This T cell receptor beta chain was sequenced during a study of T cell responses to AZD1222 COVID-19 vaccine. Study findings and constraints: Among AZD1222 vaccinees, only 5 to 7 were seropositive at baseline. As reported, nearly half of all spike-specific TCRs target variant regions that are unmutated. Increases in Spike-specific TCR breadth and depth were seen after two AZD1222 doses. Donors skewed white British and female; clonal diversity was possibly underestimated.

A remark on this clone: The antigen is not known.

TCRdb's table, derived via immunoSEQ multiplex PCR, lists solely in-frame clones and lacks some. Here the sample spans tens of thousands of clones, 90% being singletons. Germline loops: CDR1 SGHRS, CDR2 YFSETQ. Trimming cost V 7 bases and J 4 bases, with 14 bases left between them. The CDR3 length is 14 residues. This chain links TRBV5-1 with TRBJ1-4; D might be TRBD1 (6 bases). Sequenced material: peripheral blood, taken 28 days after the second AZD1222 dose. The TCR sequence derives from an adult who received the AZD1222 COVID-19 vaccine. CDR3 region: CASRLRTDNEKLFF. For the CDR3, the DNA is TGCGCCAGCCGCCTACGGACAGATAATGAAAAACTGTTTTTT.